These 26 T cell receptor beta chains share one sample of origin, sequenced in a study of CD8 T cells in ankylosing spondylitis. Study-wide results and limits: Characteristic of ankylosing spondylitis blood, it appeared, was a TCR beta motif comprising eight highly homologous variants.

No antigen is known for these receptors. TCRdb called the 5' RACE reads again in MiXCR, with one record for every CDR3 protein. The sample shows roughly 700,000 distinct CDR3 sequences, roughly 19% of them seen only once. The sequencing input was blood, either unsorted or a sorted T cell fraction (not recorded which). Receptors originate from a male donor with ankylosing spondylitis.

The genes are TRBV5-1 and TRBJ2-1; 12 nucleotides match TRBD2. J was trimmed by 0 bases and V by 7 bases; bases with no gene match: 11. Germline loops: CDR1 SGHRS, CDR2 YFSETQ. This CDR3 is 18 amino acids long. The CDR3 DNA is TGCGCCAGCGGTCGGACTAGCGGGACCGGAAGCTCCTACAATGAGCAGTTCTTC. It specifies CASGRTSGTGSSYNEQFF.

J is TRBJ2-1 and V is TRBV29-1; the match to TRBD1 covers 9 bases. In germline, CDR1 is SQVTM, CDR2 ANQGSEA. V lost 6 bases to trimming and J lost 3 bases; unmatched junction nucleotides: 9. The length of the CDR3 is 15 residues. CDR3 nucleotide sequence: TGCAGCGTAATACCGGGACAGGGTCTCTACAATGAGCAGTTCTTC. This gives the protein CSVIPGQGLYNEQFF.

The chain recombines TRBV7-2 with TRBJ2-7; the D gene is possibly TRBD1 (6 bases). The CDR3 runs to 14 residues. Germline V gene lookup returns CDR1 SGHTA and CDR2 FQGNSA. Trimming took off 6 bases at V and 4 bases at J, with 16 bases between the two ends. The chain's CDR3 is CASRDPGTPYEQYF. In nucleotides, the CDR3 is TGTGCCAGCAGGGACCCCGGGACACCTTACGAGCAGTACTTC.

CDR3 nucleotide sequence: TGCGCCAGCAGCCAAGAAACAGCGGGACTCGGGGGTCGGGATACGCAGTATTTT. Translated: CASSQETAGLGGRDTQYF. The J gene is TRBJ2-3, the V gene TRBV4-3, with 7 bases that match TRBD2. J gave up 6 bases and V 0 bases, and 15 bases lay outside the gene matches. There are 18 residues in the CDR3. In germline, CDR1 is LGHNA, CDR2 YSLEER.

This clonotype has a handful of counts. The gene calls are TRBV2 and TRBJ2-1, with 12 bases fitting TRBD2. Unmatched junction bases numbered 13, after V lost 6 bases and J lost 10 bases. The germline CDR1 and CDR2 sequences are SNHLY and FYNNEI. The CDR3 contains 16 residues. The chain's CDR3 is CASRASPSGGAIEQFF. In DNA, the CDR3 is TGTGCCAGCAGAGCGTCCCCTAGCGGGGGGGCTATCGAGCAGTTCTTC.

Only a few counts were recorded for this clonotype. The chain employs TRBV20-1 and TRBJ2-7, with D perhaps matching TRBD1 (5 bases). In germline, CDR1 is DFQATT, CDR2 SNEGSKA (reference sequence). Between the trimmed V and J ends, which lost 4 bases and 5 bases, there was a span of 12 bases. The CDR3 loop spans 12 amino acids. The DNA for the CDR3 is TGCAGTGCTATATCAGGGCCCCACGAGCAGTACTTC. Amino acids: CSAISGPHEQYF.

This clonotype was counted ten times or more. This chain uses TRBV12-3 or TRBV12-4 with TRBJ1-5; 8 bases map to TRBD1. V dropped 7 bases and J dropped 5; count of bases not matched to a gene: 7. The CDR3 sequence is 14 residues long. This CDR3 is CASTPDRGDQPQHF. As DNA, the CDR3 is TGTGCCAGCACCCCCGACAGGGGAGATCAGCCCCAGCATTTT.

The chain uses TRBV12-5 and TRBJ1-3; unclear D gene. V was shortened by 3 bases and J by 0 bases, with 15 bases between the two germline ends. CDR1 and CDR2 from the germline V gene are LGHNT and FRNRAP. CDR3 length: 17 residues. The CDR3 reads CASGLPGRGLSGNTIYF. DNA for the CDR3: TGTGCTAGTGGTTTACCGGGCAGAGGACTCTCTGGAAACACCATATATTTT.

This rearrangement joins TRBV29-1 to TRBJ2-7; D may be TRBD2 (6 bases). The CDR3 has 12 amino acids. Germline CDR1 is SQVTM and CDR2 is ANQGSEA. V was trimmed by 0 bases and J by 7 bases, leaving 10 bases between them. CDR3 region: CSVEDQAGEQYF. CDR3 nucleotides: TGCAGCGTTGAAGATCAGGCGGGGGAGCAGTACTTC.

This clonotype was seen repeatedly, ten times or more. This sequence joins TRBV7-9 and TRBJ1-4; TRBD1 is a possible D gene (6 bases). The CDR3 has 12 residues. Germline V lookup: CDR1 SEHNR, CDR2 FQNEAQ (reference sequence). Between the trimmed V and J ends, which lost 5 bases and 7 bases, there was a span of 8 bases. The chain's CDR3 is CASSMTGEKLFF. In DNA form, the CDR3 reads TGTGCCAGCAGCATGACAGGTGAAAAACTGTTTTTT.

This clonotype showed up just a few times. CDR3 amino acids: CASSYGRGPNEKLFF. In DNA, the CDR3 is TGCGCCAGCAGCTACGGCAGGGGCCCTAATGAAAAACTGTTTTTT. The chain employs TRBV5-1 and TRBJ1-4, with a tentative D call TRBD1 (6 bases). Germline CDR1 SGHRS, CDR2 YFSETQ. V lost 3 bases, J lost 3 bases, and 12 bases lay in between. CDR3 length: 15 amino acids.

This clonotype was observed a few times. This chain joins TRBV12-3 or TRBV12-4 and TRBJ1-4, with TRBD1 as a possible D gene (6 bases). The CDR3 extends over 14 amino acids. V lost 5 bases and J 8 bases, leaving 15 bases between the germline ends. The CDR3 DNA sequence: TGTGCCAGCAGTCCGGGGGGGCTGAGGGAAAAACTGTTTTTT. Translated, it gives CASSPGGLREKLFF.

Comments on this clonotype: This is likely a read error, given that the CDR3 carries no conserved phenylalanine or tryptophan at its end. V gene TRBV7-9 combines with J gene TRBJ2-1, with 7 nucleotides matching TRBD1. The CDR3 is 15 amino acids. Germline CDR1 reads SEHNR; CDR2 reads FQNEAQ (reference sequence). The V and J ends lost 7 bases and 7 bases, in that order; junction bases with no gene match: 13. CDR3 bases: TGTGCCAGCACCCTAGGGGGCGACAGGTTGAATGAGCAGTTCCTC. Amino acids: CASTLGGDRLNEQFL.

A few counts support this clonotype. The genes are TRBV5-1 and TRBJ1-3; D remains ambiguous. Trimming shortened V by 4 bases and J by 0 bases, and 11 bases separated the two germline ends. Looked up from germline, CDR1 is SGHRS and CDR2 is YFSETQ. The CDR3 is made up of 15 amino acids. Written as DNA, the CDR3 is TGCGCCAGCAGCATGGACTTTAGCTCTGGAAACACCATATATTTT. Protein: CASSMDFSSGNTIYF.

The chain links TRBV12-3 or TRBV12-4 to TRBJ2-7, with 8 bases fitting TRBD1. With 3 bases clipped from V and 1 base from J, the junction kept 8 bases outside the gene matches. The CDR3 totals 16 residues. The CDR3 is CASSFPRQGSSYEQYF. The CDR3 nucleotides read TGTGCCAGCAGTTTCCCAAGACAGGGGTCTTCCTACGAGCAGTACTTC.

This clonotype was counted only a few times. V is TRBV4-3 and J is TRBJ2-1; 12 bases match TRBD2. This CDR3 has 16 residues. CDR1 and CDR2 from the germline V gene are LGHNA and YSLEER. The J segment lost 9 bases and the V segment lost 1 base, leaving 7 bases of the junction unmatched. CDR3 DNA sequence: TGCGCCAGCAGCCAAGCTAGCGGGAGGGGGTTGGGTGAGCAGTTCTTC. Its translation: CASSQASGRGLGEQFF.

This clonotype was counted between two and nine times. The chain is built from TRBV11-2 and TRBJ2-2, with 10 bases that match TRBD2. Germline loops: CDR1 SGHAT, CDR2 FQNNGV. V trimming: 1 base; J trimming: 5 bases; junction bases outside the gene matches: 13. This CDR3 has 19 amino acids. The CDR3 bases are TGTGCCAGCAGCTTAGTAACTAGCGGGACCCTTAGGGGTACCGGGGAGCTGTTTTTT. It is translated as CASSLVTSGTLRGTGELFF. Together with reference TRBV11-2 and TRBJ2-2, the CDR3 gives the full variable domain: EAGVAQSPRYKIIEKRQSVAFWCNPISGHATLYWYQQILGQGPKLLIQFQNNGVVDDSQLPKDRFSAERLKGVDSTLKIQPAKLEDSAVYLCASSLVTSGTLRGTGELFFGEGSRLTVL.

This chain links TRBV29-1 with TRBJ2-7, with D tentatively TRBD1 (6 bases). Germline V gene sequence: CDR1 SQVTM, CDR2 ANQGSEA. This CDR3 has 13 residues. V lost 6 bases, J lost 5 bases, and 17 bases lay in between. Here the CDR3 reads CSVSQGGLDEQYF. In DNA, the CDR3 is TGCAGCGTCTCACAGGGTGGGTTGGACGAGCAGTACTTC.

This clonotype occurred a few times. The V and J genes are TRBV7-9 and TRBJ2-3; D is unclear. The V gene lost 1 base and the J gene lost 0 bases, with 8 bases spanning the gap. The germline gives CDR1 SEHNR, CDR2 FQNEAQ (reference sequence). There are 15 residues in the CDR3. The CDR3 sequence: CASSLDNPSTDTQYF. The CDR3 nucleotides are TGTGCCAGCAGCTTAGATAATCCTAGCACAGATACGCAGTATTTT.

This clonotype was counted ten times or more. The genes are TRBV12-3 or TRBV12-4 and TRBJ1-2; no clear D gene. The germline V and J ends were trimmed by 1 base and 6 bases, with 12 bases remaining between them. The CDR3 is made up of 14 amino acids. The CDR3 sequence: CASSLGFDTHGYTF. As DNA, the CDR3 is TGTGCCAGCAGTTTAGGATTCGACACCCATGGCTACACCTTC.

The chain uses TRBV2 and TRBJ2-7, with 8 bases lining up with TRBD2. V was pared by 7 bases and J by 2 bases, with 7 bases of the junction left unmatched. Germline V gene data show CDR1 as SNHLY and CDR2 as FYNNEI. This CDR3 contains 14 residues. The CDR3 region is CASTGLAVAYEQYF. The CDR3 DNA follows: TGTGCCAGCACTGGACTAGCTGTTGCCTACGAGCAGTACTTC.

The chain is built from TRBV27 and TRBJ2-4; the D gene is possibly TRBD1 (6 bases). This CDR3 is built from 14 residues. The germline V and J ends were trimmed by 3 bases and 4 bases, with 10 bases remaining between them. Germline lookup yields CDR1 MNHEY and CDR2 SMNVEV (reference sequence). CDR3 DNA sequence: TGTGCCAGCAGTTTGGGGGACACTAAAAACATTCAGTACTTC. Translating it yields CASSLGDTKNIQYF.

The V gene is TRBV9, the J gene TRBJ2-1; 10 nucleotides match TRBD2. Germline lookup yields CDR1 SGDLS and CDR2 YYNGEE. The V and J ends lost 4 bases and 8 bases, in that order; junction bases with no gene match: 9. The CDR3 spans 15 residues. In DNA form, the CDR3 reads TGTGCCAGCAGCTCTCCCGGGACTAGCGCCGATGAGCAGTTCTTC. This translates into CASSSPGTSADEQFF. Filled out from reference TRBV9 and TRBJ2-1, the complete variable domain reads DSGVTQTPKHLITATGQRVTLRCSPRSGDLSVYWYQQSLDQGLQFLIQYYNGEERAKGNILERFSAQQFPDLHSELNLSSLELGDSALYFCASSSPGTSADEQFFGPGTRLTVL.

The chain uses TRBV12-3 or TRBV12-4 and TRBJ2-1; TRBD2 matches 8 bases. J gave up 9 bases and V 5 bases, and 3 bases lay outside the gene matches. CDR3 length equals 12 residues. In nucleotides, the CDR3 is TGTGCCAGCAGTATCCGGGAGGGTGAGCAGTTCTTC. It encodes CASSIREGEQFF.

There are a few counts of this clonotype. This CDR3 reads CASSLGLVGYEQYF. The CDR3 DNA follows: TGTGCCAGCAGTTTGGGACTAGTAGGTTACGAGCAGTACTTC. The J gene is TRBJ2-7, the V gene TRBV12-3 or TRBV12-4; 8 bases are a match to TRBD2. V lost 3 bases and J lost 4; bases outside the gene matches: 5. The CDR3 consists of 14 residues.

The chain uses TRBV3-1 and TRBJ2-7; possibly TRBD2 for D (6 bases). This CDR3 is built from 18 residues. Germline CDR1 is LGHDT and CDR2 is YNNKEL (reference sequence). V lost 4 bases and J 5 bases, leaving 27 bases between the germline ends. Written as DNA, the CDR3 is TGTGCCAGCAGCCCCACCACCATAGGGGCGGGATCCCCTGACGAGCAGTACTTC. Residues: CASSPTTIGAGSPDEQYF.